A single TCR beta chain is shown here with its context. Original processing notes: The authors estimated nucleated cell counts from reference gene primer amplification. Using immunoSEQ multiplex PCR, the repertoire was profiled, and TCRdb retains in-frame clones only, with some absent. Clone size and V and J calls were adopted from that table, with D and trimming inferred from the DNA. The sample yields 97,000 or so clones, roughly 92% seen once. Patients in Seattle were enrolled during active infection, then followed longitudinally. The data derive from a study of blood T cell repertoires in COVID-19. Overall study: Samples of COVID-19 (acute and convalescent) were obtained from the United States, Italy and Spain. Sources were T cells, B-cell-depleted T cells, or PBMCs; the material itself was cDNA or gDNA.

The sample consisted of peripheral blood. The clonotype comes from a woman aged 50 to 60 with COVID-19, enrolled during active disease.

The CDR3: CAWRTGLFSGNTIYF. The CDR3 DNA sequence: TGTGCCTGGAGGACAGGGCTATTCTCTGGAAACACCATATATTTT. The J gene is TRBJ1-3, the V gene TRBV30, with 7 bases lining up with TRBD1. Trimming at V came to 3 bases and at J to 0 bases, leaving 5 bases not matched to a gene. Per germline, CDR1 GTSNPN and CDR2 SVGIG (reference sequence). The CDR3 is 15 amino acids.